The 16 T cell receptor beta chains below all came from one sample that was sequenced in a study of metastatic and nonmetastatic thyroid tumors. TCRdb re-analyzed the PCR reads through MiXCR. The sample yields tens of thousands of clones, around 20% seen once. No patient had received any treatment before thyroid surgery. Sequenced: adjacent normal tissue. The receptors were sampled from a female donor with papillary thyroid cancer or a benign thyroid nodule (not recorded which). Some clones in this sample may be carry-over from other donors' samples.

The table lists this clone with many counts. V gene TRBV6-1 combines with J gene TRBJ1-5; 9 bases fit TRBD1. V trimming: 2 bases; J trimming: 3 bases; junction bases outside the gene matches: 5. The germline V gene has CDR1 MNHNS and CDR2 SASEGT. This CDR3 region has 16 residues. Here the CDR3 DNA reads TGTGCCAGCAGTGAAATCGGGACAGGGCACAATCAGCCCCAGCATTTT. As protein: CASSEIGTGHNQPQHF.

In regard to this clone: One end of the junction fails to match germline, which may point to a read error. V usage is TRBV20-1 and J usage is TRBJ2-2, with TRBD2 as a possible D gene (6 bases). The CDR3 extends over 15 amino acids. Germline values: CDR1 DFQATT, CDR2 SNEGSKA (reference sequence). This CDR3 reads CSARGRDGGTGEPFF. The CDR3 DNA follows: TGCAGTGCTAGGGGGCGGGATGGTGGCACCGGGGAGCCGTTTTTT.

The rearrangement links TRBV6-1 to TRBJ1-4, with D unresolved. Germline V gives CDR1 MNHNS, CDR2 SASEGT. The CDR3 has 12 residues. V was clipped by 3 bases and J by 8 bases, with 7 bases between them. CDR3 in amino acids: CASSERVEKLFF. CDR3 bases: TGTGCCAGCAGTGAGAGAGTCGAAAAACTGTTTTTT.

A few counts support this clone. This chain joins TRBV19 and TRBJ2-3, with a tentative D call TRBD2 (6 bases). Germline V CDR1 and CDR2: LNHDA, SQIVND (reference sequence). V shed 5 bases and J shed 0 bases, with 12 bases lying between them. The CDR3 runs to 15 residues. CDR3 coding DNA: TGTGCCAGTAGTGGAGGGAGACTTAGCACAGATACGCAGTATTTT. Translated, it gives CASSGGRLSTDTQYF.

This clone was recorded at least ten times. The chain is built from TRBV7-2 and TRBJ1-1, with D unclear. Germline V CDR1 and CDR2: SGHTA, FQGNSA. CDR3 size: 15 residues. Between the trimmed V and J ends, which lost 2 bases and 3 bases, there was a span of 13 bases. The CDR3 protein is CASSLLRLSDTEAFF. The CDR3 DNA reads as TGTGCCAGCAGCTTATTGCGGTTGAGTGACACTGAAGCTTTCTTT.

Worth noting for this clone: A read error may account for a junction end that differs from germline. V and J are TRBV27 and TRBJ2-7; D possibly uses TRBD1 or TRBD2 (6 bases each). CDR3 length: 13 residues. The germline gives CDR1 MNHEY, CDR2 SMNVEV (reference sequence). CDR3 nucleotides: TGCGCCAACAGCCCGGGGGCGAGGTACGAGCAGTACTTC. It translates to CANSPGARYEQYF.

In its sample, this clone ranks as medium-sized. The rearrangement uses TRBV20-1 and TRBJ1-1; tentatively, D is TRBD1 (6 bases). This CDR3 comprises 13 residues. V gave up 8 bases and J gave up 3 bases, with 16 bases separating them. CDR1 and CDR2 from the germline V gene are DFQATT and SNEGSKA (reference sequence). CDR3: CSCSGEEYTEAFF. The CDR3 DNA sequence: TGCAGTTGCTCAGGGGAGGAGTACACTGAAGCTTTCTTT.

This clone is deemed medium-sized. The V and J genes are TRBV10-1 and TRBJ2-5, with D possibly matching TRBD2 (6 bases). With 0 bases removed from V and 2 bases from J, the gap between germline ends came to 10 bases. CDR3 length: 15 residues. CDR1 and CDR2 (germline): WNHNN, SYGVQD (reference sequence). In DNA, the CDR3 is TGCGCCAGCAGTGAGTCGGGTAGCGGACAAGAGACCCAGTACTTC. This translates into CASSESGSGQETQYF.

Note on this clone: This likely comes from a read error, as the CDR3 has no conserved phenylalanine or tryptophan at its end. The DNA is left out, because the CDR3 cannot be placed on it with certainty; the CDR3 is given as TCRdb lists it. The rearrangement joins TRBV30 to TRBJ1-5. The CDR3 is 13 residues long, counting both termini. The germline V gene encodes CDR1 GTSNPN and CDR2 SVGIG (reference sequence). The CDR3 sequence is CAWSPVGNQPPHL.

This clone was found many times. This sequence joins TRBV10-2 and TRBJ2-5; TRBD2 aligns across 11 bases. V lost 8 bases to trimming and J lost 6 bases; unmatched junction nucleotides: 14. Germline V lookup: CDR1 WSHSY, CDR2 SAAADI. This CDR3 is built from 16 residues. The CDR3 region is CASLAITSGSLQTQYF. The CDR3, as DNA: TGCGCCAGCCTTGCGATTACTAGCGGGAGTTTGCAGACCCAGTACTTC.

The sample holds many counts of this clone. The V and J genes are TRBV2 and TRBJ2-6; D possibly corresponds to TRBD1 (6 bases). Deletions cut 5 bases from V and 4 bases from J, with 15 bases between. Germline CDR1 reads SNHLY; CDR2 reads FYNNEI. CDR3 length: 16 amino acids. As DNA, the CDR3 is TGTGCCAGCAGTCCGACAGGCTCGGGGGGGGCCAACGTCCTGACTTTC. It encodes CASSPTGSGGANVLTF.

This clone qualifies as large. The V call is TRBV6-2 or TRBV6-3, the J call TRBJ2-7; 10 bases are shared with TRBD2. This CDR3 is built from 18 residues. J gave up 4 bases and V 2 bases, and 14 bases lay outside the gene matches. Germline V gives CDR1 MNHEY, CDR2 SVGEGT. CDR3 DNA sequence: TGTGCCAGCAGTTACACTAGCGGGACGTCCATCAGCTATTACGAGCAGTACTTC. This translates into CASSYTSGTSISYYEQYF.

This clone was found a few times. This could be a read error, since a much larger clone is one nucleotide away. Other DNA sequences in this sample translate to the same CDR3. The V call is TRBV7-6, the J call TRBJ2-7; TRBD2 might be the D (6 bases). The V gene's germline CDR1 is SGHVS and CDR2 FNYEAQ. V shed 5 bases and J shed 2 bases, with 13 bases lying between them. The CDR3 runs 14 residues. The CDR3 here is CASSTTSVTYEQYF. The CDR3 bases are TGTGCCAGCAGCACGACTAGTGTTACCTACGAGCAGTACTTC. Full variable domain (remainder filled in from reference TRBV7-6 and TRBJ2-7): GAGVSQSPRYKVTKRGQDVALRCDPISGHVSLYWYRQALGQGPEFLTYFNYEAQQDKSGLPNDRFSAERPEGSISTLTIQRTEQRDSAMYRCASSTTSVTYEQYFGPGTRLTVT.

This clone was found many times. The chain carries TRBV7-9 and TRBJ2-2; 14 bases fit TRBD2. This CDR3 is built from 17 residues. The germline gives CDR1 SEHNR, CDR2 FQNEAQ (reference sequence). V shed 5 bases, J shed 7 bases, and the junction held 9 bases outside the gene matches. The CDR3 region is CASSVTGTSGSDGELFF. DNA of the CDR3: TGTGCCAGCAGCGTCACCGGGACTAGCGGGAGCGACGGGGAGCTGTTTTTT.

This clone was picked up many times. This chain joins TRBV12-3 or TRBV12-4 and TRBJ1-1; 7 positions agree with TRBD1. The length of the CDR3 is 13 residues. With V trimmed by 7 bases and J by 1 base, 3 bases remained unmatched. The CDR3 coding sequence is TGTGCCAGCACCTACAGGGGGAACACTGAAGCTTTCTTT. It encodes CASTYRGNTEAFF.

In this sample, this clone turned up many times. The chain has TRBV28 and TRBJ2-4, with 8 bases aligning to TRBD1. Germline-derived CDR1 and CDR2 are MDHEN and SYDVKM. The CDR3 is 15 amino acids. Trimming took 3 bases from V and 6 from J; bases not matched to a gene: 7. The CDR3 sequence: CASSLMQGARNIQYF. The DNA for the CDR3 is TGTGCCAGCAGTTTGATGCAGGGGGCGAGAAACATTCAGTACTTC.